This T cell receptor beta chain originates from a study of T cells in Graves' hyperthyroidism and ophthalmopathy (dated by TCRdb to between 2017 and 2020). About the study as a whole: Peripheral blood was sampled at the time of initial diagnosis, prior to any treatment. To identify TCR V-J signatures that set the groups apart, the researchers used a discovery cohort of 100 patients, made up of 43 with Graves' ophthalmopathy and 55 to 65 with stable Graves' hyperthyroidism. Prospective prediction of ophthalmopathy was tested in an independent validation cohort consisting of 18 hyperthyroidism patients and more than 15 patients who later progressed to ophthalmopathy. The roughly 100 discovery patients were randomly split 7:3 into training and test sets. Thyroid tissue and blood T-cell repertoires from several Graves' hyperthyroidism patients were also compared in the study. After blood sampling, hyperthyroidism patients were treated with methimazole at a starting dose of 30 mg daily, and ophthalmopathy patients were treated with high-dose intravenous methylprednisolone. TCR Vbeta CDR3 sequencing of some 140 peripheral blood samples (around 45 ophthalmopathy, about 75 hyperthyroidism and roughly 17 progressor patients) is reported in the paper. On the study overall, not on this receptor specifically: Sample size was not statistically predetermined, and investigators were not blinded to group allocation. In validation, the model predicted progression to ophthalmopathy a median of around six months before onset, with about 64% sensitivity and more than 72% specificity. Most expanded thyroid clonotypes (frequency above 0.001) were also detected in blood, a finding suggesting that blood repertoires may reflect thyroid immune responses. A 13 V-J signature model separated ophthalmopathy from stable hyperthyroidism, with 87.88% sensitivity and 81% to 83% specificity in cross-validation and 80%/75% in testing.

Graves' hyperthyroidism was defined as stable when no progression to ophthalmopathy occurred over 18 months of follow-up. Hyperthyroidism patients were newly diagnosed, had a disease duration of under 2 months, and were aged 18 to 65 years. Patients with uncontrolled infections, other autoimmune diseases, pregnancy or lactation were excluded. Diagnoses were based on clinical symptoms, serum thyroxine and TRAb, thyroid ultrasound and orbital computed tomography. PBMCs were separated from 8 to 10 ml of fresh peripheral blood using Ficoll-Paque density gradient centrifugation. Total RNA was extracted with Trizol reagent, and quality was checked on an Agilent 2100 Bioanalyzer. Trimming costs V 10 bases and J 2 bases, and their ends lie 12 bases apart. Including the terminal cysteine and phenylalanine, the CDR3 comprises 13 residues. The read is trimmed to its CDR3 DNA, 39 bases read in frame from base 1. CDR1 and CDR2 were assigned from the germline V gene as MDHEN and SYDVKM.

On this clonotype: Its antigen target is currently unknown. Per-nucleotide qualities are absent, and no much larger clonotype sits a single base away.

TCR beta CDR3 regions were amplified from RNA transcripts. The TCR CDR3 was subjected to a first round of RT-PCR using the HTBI primer set and the Qiagen OneStep RT-PCR kit. Libraries were constructed in a second round of multiplex PCR, after which size selection and purification were carried out. Libraries were sequenced paired-end with 100 bp reads on an Illumina HiSeq2000. The study's own analysis went as follows. SOAPnuke was used to process the raw data, removing reads that contained adapters or uncalled bases, had a mean Phred below 15, or lacked an exact match to the constant primer or identifier. COPE v1.2.5 was used to merge the high-quality paired reads, and each unique nucleotide sequence was defined as a clonotype. MiTCR v1.1 was used to align the clonotypes against IMGT TRBV, TRBD and TRBJ reference segments. The analysis included only V-J combinations with a frequency above 0.0001, which together covered roughly 99% of the repertoires. The TCS score was defined as the ratio of F50 (clonal expansion) to E x V (chaos), calculated using BLOSUM62-based TCRdist between CDR3 peptides within each V-J. Welch's t-statistics and random forest reduced fewer than 600 V-J features to 10 to 15, which were used in a naive Bayes classifier (R e1071). TCRdb ran its own pipeline on the public reads, namely fastp trimming at Q25 and MiXCR clone calling, and kept in-frame beta chains. Identical CDR3 proteins give one entry, which carries the most common genes and DNA. Clone size and V and J calls follow TCRdb, not the original study. The sample table shows 500,000 to 700,000 distinct CDR3 sequences, and over 15% are seen once. Under 20% of the sample comes from the top ten.

The specimen sequenced was blood. This sequence was found in a woman under 30 with Graves' hyperthyroidism. Rearrangement joined TRBV28 to TRBJ1-3, with the D gene uncertain. The CDR3 region reads CATLLGTGNTIYF. The DNA reads TGTGCCACCCTATTGGGGACTGGAAACACCATATATTTT.